The 30 T cell receptor beta chains listed next were all sequenced from one sample in a study of neurological immune-mediated disorders. TCRdb processed the 5' RACE reads anew with MiXCR; each CDR3 protein has one entry. Altogether roughly 70,000 distinct CDR3 sequences are present, 4% to 6% being singletons, with the ten largest covering 2.5% to 3%. The source material was PBMCs. All receptors derive from a woman aged 25 to 45 with multiple sclerosis.

This clonotype was detected many times. The rearrangement links TRBV6-6 to TRBJ1-3, with D unresolved. Germline CDR1 and CDR2: MNHNY and SVGAGI (reference sequence). The CDR3 has 12 amino acids. V lost 6 bases, J lost 4 bases, and 7 bases lay in between. CDR3 region: CASRLGGNTIYF. As DNA, the CDR3 is TGTGCCAGCAGGCTGGGGGGAAACACCATATATTTT.

This clonotype was counted many times. The J gene is TRBJ1-1, the V gene TRBV20-1, with 8 positions matching TRBD1. V lost 5 bases, J lost 5 bases, and 10 bases stayed unmatched. The CDR3 length is 14 residues. Germline lookup yields CDR1 DFQATT and CDR2 SNEGSKA (reference sequence). The CDR3 DNA follows: TGCAGTGCTCCGCGCCCCGGACAGGGAACTGAAGCTTTCTTT. It codes for CSAPRPGQGTEAFF.

This clonotype was seen ten or more times. This chain joins TRBV4-1 and TRBJ2-7, with 7 bases matching TRBD2. The germline CDR1 and CDR2 sequences are MGHRA and YSYEKL. V shed 5 bases, J shed 0 bases, and the junction held 4 bases outside the gene matches. The CDR3 is made up of 14 amino acids. This chain's CDR3 is CASSRRGTSYEQYF. CDR3 DNA: TGCGCCAGCAGCAGGCGGGGGACCTCCTACGAGCAGTACTTC.

CDR3 amino acids: CASSPPGAPYNEQFF. The CDR3 DNA sequence: TGTGCCAGCAGTCCCCCAGGTGCTCCCTACAATGAGCAGTTCTTC. This chain joins TRBV27 and TRBJ2-1; no reliable D call. Trimming removed 5 bases from V and 2 bases from J, with 13 bases in between. This CDR3 is 15 amino acids long. Germline values: CDR1 MNHEY, CDR2 SMNVEV (reference sequence).

This clonotype was counted ten times or more. The V and J genes are TRBV5-1 and TRBJ2-7, with 10 bases lining up with TRBD1. The CDR3 is made up of 15 amino acids. Germline CDR1 and CDR2: SGHRS and YFSETQ. After removal of 6 bases from V and 2 bases from J, the junction contained 8 bases not matched to a gene. In nucleotides, the CDR3 is TGCGCCAGCAAACAGAGTGGGACAGGGGCCTACGAGCAGTACTTC. It encodes CASKQSGTGAYEQYF.

Many counts were recorded for this clonotype. The genes are TRBV5-1 and TRBJ2-5; perhaps TRBD1 as D (6 bases). CDR3 length: 14 residues. V lost 7 bases, J lost 5 bases, and 18 bases lay in between. The germline V gene encodes CDR1 SGHRS and CDR2 YFSETQ. CDR3: CASGDPQGSETQYF. The CDR3 DNA follows: TGCGCCAGCGGGGATCCGCAGGGGTCCGAGACCCAGTACTTC.

This clonotype was observed at least ten times. This chain joins TRBV20-1 and TRBJ2-5; possibly TRBD2 for D (6 bases). Trimming removed 3 bases from V and 5 bases from J, with 16 bases in between. The CDR3 totals 14 residues. Germline V gene data show CDR1 as DFQATT and CDR2 as SNEGSKA (reference sequence). CDR3 nucleotide sequence: TGCAGTGCTAGTTGGCGGAGGGCGGGGGAGACCCAGTACTTC. Its protein is CSASWRRAGETQYF.

This clonotype was picked up many times. The rearrangement uses TRBV7-2 and TRBJ2-1; D remains ambiguous. Germline assignment: CDR1 SGHTA and CDR2 FQGNSA. The CDR3 has 13 amino acids. Trimming stripped 5 bases from V and 5 bases from J, with 10 bases between. In DNA, the CDR3 is TGTGCCAGCAGCGCATCTAGAGACAATGAGCAGTTCTTC. It translates to CASSASRDNEQFF.

This clonotype was observed at least ten times. This rearrangement joins TRBV5-1 to TRBJ2-1, with 9 bases matching TRBD1. Germline V lookup: CDR1 SGHRS, CDR2 YFSETQ. This CDR3 has 15 residues. Trimming took 0 bases from V and 4 from J; bases not matched to a gene: 2. The CDR3 sequence: CASSLAGTGYNEQFF. In DNA form, the CDR3 reads TGCGCCAGCAGCTTGGCCGGGACAGGGTACAATGAGCAGTTCTTC.

This clonotype occurred many times. V and J are TRBV12-3 or TRBV12-4 and TRBJ2-3, with D tentatively TRBD1 (6 bases). The V gene lost 6 bases and the J gene lost 2 bases, with 15 bases spanning the gap. CDR3 length: 15 residues. CDR3 coding DNA: TGTGCCAGCAGGGCCGGACAGATTCTCACAGATACGCAGTATTTT. Protein: CASRAGQILTDTQYF.

This clonotype was seen at least ten times. The rearrangement links TRBV7-2 to TRBJ2-1; D may be TRBD1 (6 bases). The CDR3 consists of 13 residues. V lost 1 base, J lost 8 bases, and 9 bases lay in between. Germline lookup yields CDR1 SGHTA and CDR2 FQGNSA. The CDR3 here is CASSLVQGDEQFF. CDR3 in DNA: TGTGCCAGCAGCTTAGTACAGGGCGATGAGCAGTTCTTC.

Many counts were recorded for this clonotype. V usage is TRBV7-9 and J usage is TRBJ2-3; possibly TRBD1 or TRBD2 for D (5 bases each). Germline V gene data show CDR1 as SEHNR and CDR2 as FQNEAQ (reference sequence). The V gene lost 1 base and the J gene lost 8 bases, with 10 bases spanning the gap. The CDR3 contains 13 residues. Here the CDR3 reads CASSLEGTATQYF. The CDR3 DNA reads as TGTGCCAGCAGCTTAGAGGGGACCGCTACGCAGTATTTT.

This clonotype showed up many times. This chain uses TRBV27 with TRBJ1-2; D possibly corresponds to TRBD1 (5 bases). Trimming stripped 0 bases from V and 7 bases from J, with 18 bases between. This CDR3 is 16 amino acids long. CDR1 MNHEY and CDR2 SMNVEV come from the germline V gene (reference sequence). CDR3 sequence: CASSLSPGTPGGGYTF. CDR3 nucleotide sequence: TGTGCCAGCAGTTTATCCCCAGGGACCCCTGGGGGTGGCTACACCTTC.

This clonotype was seen ten or more times. The gene calls are TRBV29-1 and TRBJ2-3; tentatively, D is TRBD1 (6 bases). Germline V gene lookup returns CDR1 SQVTM and CDR2 ANQGSEA. The CDR3 contains 14 residues. V was clipped by 2 bases and J by 1 base, with 10 bases between them. The CDR3 nucleotides read TGCAGCGTTGAACAGGGGTTTCGCACAGATACGCAGTATTTT. The encoded protein is CSVEQGFRTDTQYF.

This clonotype was seen a handful of times. With a much larger clone just one base away, this may be a read error. The rearrangement uses TRBV3-1 and TRBJ1-1, with D perhaps TRBD1 (6 bases). The CDR3 is 14 residues long. V lost 5 bases, J lost 6 bases, and 16 bases lay in between. Germline assignment: CDR1 LGHDT and CDR2 YNNKEL (reference sequence). CDR3 DNA sequence: TGTGCCAGCAGCTACACTACAGGGAGCTCTGAAGCTTTCTTT. Translation: CASSYTTGSSEAFF.

There are many counts of this clonotype. The CDR3 nucleotides read TGCGCCAGCAGCTATCGAGAGAGGGAGACGCAGTATTTT. Amino acids: CASSYRERETQYF. The chain carries TRBV4-1 and TRBJ2-3; possibly TRBD2 for D (5 bases). Germline V lookup: CDR1 MGHRA, CDR2 YSYEKL. The V and J ends lost 5 bases and 9 bases respectively, with 15 bases between them. This CDR3 spans 13 amino acids.

This chain connects TRBV5-1 to TRBJ2-5; no reliable D call. Trimming took 4 bases from V and 3 from J, leaving 10 bases between them. The CDR3 has 13 amino acids. Germline CDR1 reads SGHRS; CDR2 reads YFSETQ. The CDR3 is CASSVSEKETQYF. DNA of the CDR3: TGCGCCAGCAGCGTGTCAGAGAAAGAGACCCAGTACTTC.

This clonotype was seen at least ten times. J is TRBJ1-2 and V is TRBV7-2; D is undetermined. The CDR3 sequence is 13 residues long. Germline loops: CDR1 SGHTA, CDR2 FQGNSA. Between the trimmed V and J ends, which lost 5 bases and 2 bases, there was a span of 9 bases. The CDR3 protein is CASSRDINYGYTF. In DNA, the CDR3 is TGTGCCAGCAGCCGGGATATAAACTATGGCTACACCTTC.

This clonotype came up a few times. V usage is TRBV5-1 and J usage is TRBJ2-3; D unresolved. The length of the CDR3 is 14 residues. Trimming shortened V by 3 bases and J by 0 bases, and 8 bases separated the two germline ends. Looked up from germline, CDR1 is SGHRS and CDR2 is YFSETQ. As DNA, the CDR3 is TGCGCCAGCAGCTCCCCATCTAGCACAGATACGCAGTATTTT. It encodes CASSSPSSTDTQYF.

This clonotype showed up just once. With a much larger clone just one base away, this may be a read error. The CDR3: CSTDLAGGNKNIQYF. In DNA, the CDR3 is TGCAGTACTGACCTAGCGGGGGGGAATAAAAACATTCAGTACTTC. The chain recombines TRBV20-1 with TRBJ2-4, with TRBD2 matching 12 bases. The CDR3 runs to 15 residues. The germline V gene encodes CDR1 DFQATT and CDR2 SNEGSKA (reference sequence). Germline trimming cut 8 bases from V and 4 bases from J; bases unmatched to any gene: 9.

This clonotype was seen many times. The CDR3 DNA is TGTGCCAGCAGCTTGCGAGGGATCAACTCCTACGAGCAGTACTTC. This codes for CASSLRGINSYEQYF. The chain uses TRBV5-6 and TRBJ2-7, with a tentative D call TRBD2 (5 bases). V was shortened by 1 base and J by 0 bases, with 11 bases between the two germline ends. Germline CDR1 and CDR2: SGHDT and YYEEEE. The CDR3 loop spans 15 amino acids.

This clonotype was seen repeatedly, ten times or more. The chain combines TRBV15 with TRBJ2-5; perhaps TRBD1 as D (5 bases). V dropped 3 bases and J dropped 5 bases, with 10 bases sitting between them. The CDR3 has 13 amino acids. Germline-derived CDR1 and CDR2 are LNHNV and YYDKDF (reference sequence). CDR3 DNA sequence: TGTGCCACCAGCAGGTGGGGCATGGAGACCCAGTACTTC. It yields the protein CATSRWGMETQYF.

V and J are TRBV5-1 and TRBJ2-7, with D unclear. Trimming stripped 0 bases from V and 0 bases from J, with 10 bases between. There are 15 residues in the CDR3. Germline CDR1 reads SGHRS; CDR2 reads YFSETQ. CDR3 amino acids: CASSLEARSSYEQYF. The CDR3, as DNA: TGCGCCAGCAGCTTGGAGGCGCGTAGCTCCTACGAGCAGTACTTC.

This clonotype was found many times. The V gene is TRBV20-1, the J gene TRBJ2-5; possible D gene TRBD2, 6 bases. CDR3 length: 10 amino acids. The germline V gene has CDR1 DFQATT and CDR2 SNEGSKA (reference sequence). This CDR3 is CGGVQETQYF. DNA for the CDR3: TGCGGCGGGGTACAAGAGACCCAGTACTTC.

This clonotype came up many times. The chain carries TRBV20-1 and TRBJ2-7; D perhaps matches TRBD2 (6 bases). CDR1 is DFQATT and CDR2 is SNEGSKA in the germline V gene (reference sequence). Trimming left V 6 bases short and J 2 bases short, with 23 bases between. This CDR3 is built from 16 residues. CDR3 loop: CSASPGVGKLTYEQYF. The CDR3 nucleotides are TGCAGTGCGTCACCGGGGGTGGGTAAACTAACCTACGAGCAGTACTTC.

There are many counts of this clonotype. The rearrangement links TRBV2 to TRBJ1-2; unclear D gene. V dropped 5 bases and J dropped 5 bases, with 21 bases sitting between them. The CDR3 runs to 16 residues. Germline CDR1 is SNHLY and CDR2 is FYNNEI. The CDR3 region has the DNA TGTGCCAGCAGTACCTATTTGAGGCAGGATAATTATGGCTACACCTTC. Translation: CASSTYLRQDNYGYTF.

This clonotype was seen repeatedly, ten times or more. V gene TRBV10-3 combines with J gene TRBJ2-5; a possible D gene is TRBD2 (6 bases). This CDR3 contains 14 residues. Trimming shortened V by 4 bases and J by 1 base, and 10 bases separated the two germline ends. Germline V gives CDR1 ENHRY, CDR2 SYGVKD. The CDR3 is CAISGGTGQETQYF. Here the CDR3 DNA reads TGTGCCATCAGTGGCGGGACCGGCCAAGAGACCCAGTACTTC.

This clonotype was counted a few times. The junction departs from germline at one end; a sequencing error may be responsible. This chain uses TRBV20-1 with TRBJ1-5; TRBD1 might be the D (5 bases). The V gene's germline CDR1 is DFQATT and CDR2 SNEGSKA (reference sequence). This CDR3 is 14 amino acids long. DNA for the CDR3: TGCAGTGCTAGTGACGGGGCGCGCAATCAGCCCCAGAATTTT. It encodes CSASDGARNQPQNF.

This clonotype was found a few times. A read error may explain this, as a much larger clone is one base away. This sequence joins TRBV11-2 and TRBJ2-3; D not resolved. The V and J ends lost 6 bases and 0 bases respectively, with 16 bases between them. The CDR3 is made up of 16 amino acids. In germline, CDR1 is SGHAT, CDR2 FQNNGV. The DNA of the CDR3 is TGTGCCAGCAGTCCCCTCCGCGGCAGTAGCACAGATACGCAGTATTTT. Translating gives CASSPLRGSSTDTQYF.

This clonotype was recorded many times. The V and J genes are TRBV3-1 and TRBJ2-7, with unresolved D. This CDR3 has 12 residues. The germline V gene encodes CDR1 LGHDT and CDR2 YNNKEL (reference sequence). The ends were cut back, 3 bases at V and 2 bases at J, with 5 bases in the middle. The CDR3 DNA sequence: TGTGCCAGCAGCCACAGAACCTACGAGCAGTACTTC. Protein sequence: CASSHRTYEQYF.